This T cell receptor beta chain derives from a study of pediatric ulcerative colitis. Assay used: immunoSEQ multiplex PCR; TCRdb lists only in-frame clones, some missing. The sample lists some 15,000 clones; approximately 71% were seen once. During colonoscopy, one to two rectal pinch biopsies were collected. Controls had colonoscopy for suspected IBD, with normal endoscopy and no IBD the following year. Germline V CDR1 and CDR2: MNHEY, SVGAGI. This CDR3 contains 13 residues. V was pared by 6 bases and J by 3 bases, with 12 bases between. This clonotype originated in a boy between 10 and 17 years old who was a control in a study of pediatric ulcerative colitis. The chain couples TRBV6-5 to TRBJ2-7, with D tentatively TRBD1 (6 bases). Sequencing was carried out using gut tissue. CDR3 region: CASSKDRHYEQYF. The CDR3 bases are TGTGCCAGCAGCAAGGACAGACACTACGAGCAGTACTTC.